The rows below give T cell receptor beta chains drawn from one sample of a study of T cell responses to AZD1222 COVID-19 vaccine. Using immunoSEQ multiplex PCR, the repertoire was profiled, and TCRdb retains in-frame clones only, with some absent. This table holds about 120,000 clones, about 92% found once. The sequencing used peripheral blood, collected 28 days after the second AZD1222 dose. Receptors were obtained from an adult who received the AZD1222 COVID-19 vaccine. Both conserved end residues are part of each CDR3. The order of the fields is clone size, V gene, J gene, D gene, CDR3 protein, CDR3 DNA. D genes are given only for firm matches. The listing skips clone size in some rows; elsewhere it reads once, few, many or a size class.

-,TRBV6-4,TRBJ1-1,-,CASSVGIRTEAFF,TGTGCCAGCAGTGTCGGTATTAGGACTGAAGCTTTCTTT
once,TRBV7-8,TRBJ1-1,-,CASSRQNTEAFF,TGTGCCAGCAGCCGACAGAACACTGAAGCTTTCTTT
-,TRBV6-1,TRBJ2-7,TRBD1,CASSDGTAYEQYF,TGTGCCAGCAGTGATGGGACAGCCTACGAGCAGTACTTC
-,TRBV18,TRBJ2-5,-,CASSPPGRGGRQETQYF,TGTGCCAGCTCACCACCGGGGCGTGGGGGGCGACAAGAGACCCAGTACTTC
-,TRBV5-6,TRBJ1-5,-,CASSLWGGGLNQPQHF,TGTGCCAGCAGCTTGTGGGGTGGGGGACTCAATCAGCCCCAGCATTTT
-,TRBV7-9,TRBJ1-1,-,CASSFLNTEAFF,TGTGCCAGCAGCTTCTTGAACACTGAAGCTTTCTTT
-,TRBV14,TRBJ2-1,TRBD1,CASSHKATGAEQFF,TGTGCCAGCAGCCACAAAGCGACAGGGGCTGAGCAGTTCTTC
-,TRBV5-1,TRBJ2-7,TRBD1,CASSAGQADYEQYF,TGCGCCAGCAGCGCGGGACAGGCCGACTACGAGCAGTACTTC
-,TRBV6-2/TRBV6-3,TRBJ1-1,-,CASSYTGLGADEAFF,TGTGCCAGCAGTTACACCGGGTTGGGGGCTGATGAAGCTTTCTTT
once,TRBV19,TRBJ2-3,-,CATRRGLFTDTQYF,TGTGCCACGAGGAGGGGGCTATTCACAGATACGCAGTATTTT
-,TRBV19,TRBJ2-2,TRBD1,CASSSARTGMDGELFF,TGTGCCAGTAGTTCGGCTAGGACAGGGATGGACGGGGAGCTGTTTTTT
-,TRBV7-9,TRBJ1-1,-,CASSSDQGNTEAFF,TGTGCCAGCAGCTCCGATCAGGGGAACACTGAAGCTTTCTTT
-,TRBV7-9,TRBJ2-4,TRBD2,CASSFTASGSGIQYF,TGTGCCAGCAGCTTTACCGCTAGCGGGAGCGGCATTCAGTACTTC
few,TRBV6-1,TRBJ1-2,-,CASSEYILNYGYTF,TGTGCCAGCAGTGAATACATTCTTAACTATGGCTACACCTTC
few,TRBV20-1,TRBJ2-7,TRBD2,CISGSSYEQYF,TGCATAAGCGGGAGTTCCTACGAGCAGTACTTC
once,TRBV5-1,TRBJ2-7,TRBD1,CASSSLSWGRQGYEQYF,TGCGCCAGCAGCAGTCTCTCGTGGGGAAGACAGGGCTACGAGCAGTACTTC
once,TRBV10-3,TRBJ2-7,TRBD1,CATTFDRGEQYF,TGTGCCACGACCTTTGACAGGGGTGAGCAGTACTTC
-,TRBV2,TRBJ2-1,TRBD1,CASSSGTGPTEQFF,TGTGCCAGCAGTTCCGGGACAGGGCCGACTGAGCAGTTCTTC
-,TRBV7-2,TRBJ1-6,TRBD1,CASSLVYGDRVYSPLHF,TGTGCCAGCAGCTTAGTATATGGGGACAGAGTTTATTCACCCCTCCACTTT
-,TRBV6-5,TRBJ1-2,-,CASSGGGGYTF,TGTGCCAGCTCTGGGGGGGGTGGCTACACCTTC
-,TRBV21-1,TRBJ2-1,-,CASSKVKDREAYEQFF,TGTGCCAGCAGCAAGGTGAAGGACAGGGAGGCCTATGAGCAGTTCTTC
-,TRBV19,TRBJ1-5,TRBD1,CASSGRQGAGQPQHF,TGTGCCAGTAGTGGGCGACAGGGGGCTGGGCAGCCCCAGCATTTT
-,TRBV29-1,TRBJ1-1,-,CSVAPKLLISEAFF,TGCAGCGTTGCCCCCAAACTGTTAATATCTGAAGCTTTCTTT
-,TRBV28,TRBJ2-5,-,CASSFPIGETQYF,TGTGCCAGCAGTTTCCCAATAGGGGAGACCCAGTACTTC
-,TRBV6-1,TRBJ1-3,-,CASSEAGGGNTIYF,TGTGCCAGCAGTGAAGCGGGGGGCGGAAACACCATATATTTT
-,TRBV19,TRBJ1-5,-,CASSIRGRQPQHF,TGTGCCAGTAGTATTCGGGGGCGTCAGCCCCAGCATTTT
-,TRBV25-1,TRBJ1-5,-,CASSGIFGQPQHF,TGTGCCAGCAGTGGGATTTTTGGTCAGCCCCAGCATTTT
-,TRBV4-2,TRBJ1-1,-,CASSQDTVGMNTEAFF,TGTGCCAGCAGCCAAGATACTGTGGGAATGAACACTGAAGCTTTCTTT
once,TRBV6-5,TRBJ2-2,-,CATQPGSLNTGELFF,TGTGCCACCCAACCAGGCAGCCTTAACACCGGGGAGCTGTTTTTT
-,TRBV10-2,TRBJ2-2,TRBD1,CASRTLEDRVTGELFF,TGCGCCAGCAGAACACTAGAGGACAGGGTAACCGGGGAGCTGTTTTTT
-,TRBV5-1,TRBJ2-1,-,CATQKNNEQFF,TGCGCCACCCAGAAAAACAATGAGCAGTTCTTC
-,TRBV6-5,TRBJ2-7,-,CASSHTFYEQYF,TGTGCCAGCAGTCATACATTCTACGAGCAGTACTTC
once,TRBV19,TRBJ1-1,TRBD1,CASSRRQGVNTEAFF,TGTGCCAGTAGTAGGCGACAGGGGGTGAACACTGAAGCTTTCTTT
once,TRBV6-5,TRBJ1-5,-,CASSYSRERAPQHF,TGTGCCAGCAGTTACTCAAGGGAACGGGCGCCCCAGCATTTT
-,TRBV2,TRBJ2-7,TRBD1,CASRRQGPYEQYF,TGTGCCAGCAGACGACAGGGGCCCTACGAGCAGTACTTC
-,TRBV19,TRBJ2-5,-,CASSIRRTEKETQYF,TGTGCCAGTAGTATACGAAGGACAGAGAAAGAGACCCAGTACTTC
-,TRBV24-1,TRBJ2-2,TRBD1,CATSDPKTGGRTGELFF,TGTGCCACCAGTGATCCTAAGACAGGGGGCCGCACCGGGGAGCTGTTTTTT
-,TRBV28,TRBJ2-7,-,CASSLYPDRTYEQYF,TGTGCCAGCAGTTTGTACCCGGACAGAACCTACGAGCAGTACTTC
-,TRBV18,TRBJ2-1,TRBD1,CASSPTGTGSGNEQFF,TGTGCCAGCTCACCAACTGGGACAGGCTCAGGCAATGAGCAGTTCTTC
-,TRBV7-9,TRBJ2-2,-,CASSLGSGTGELFF,TGTGCCAGCAGCTTAGGATCGGGGACCGGGGAGCTGTTTTTT
once,TRBV4-2,TRBJ2-1,TRBD2,CASSQRELAGVNEQFF,TGTGCCAGCAGCCAAAGGGAACTAGCGGGAGTCAATGAGCAGTTCTTC
-,TRBV28,TRBJ2-5,TRBD1,CASSFFATGNLETQYF,TGTGCCAGCAGTTTTTTCGCGACAGGGAATTTGGAGACCCAGTACTTC
-,TRBV19,TRBJ2-7,-,CASSMGPGDYEQYF,TGTGCCAGTAGTATGGGTCCAGGGGACTACGAGCAGTACTTC
once,TRBV6-5,TRBJ1-1,-,CASSYSRLNTEAFF,TGTGCCAGCAGTTATTCGCGGCTGAACACTGAAGCTTTCTTT
once,TRBV14,TRBJ1-4,-,CASSQDLGREKLFF,TGTGCCAGCAGCCAAGATCTGGGACGGGAAAAACTGTTTTTT
-,TRBV2,TRBJ1-4,-,CASSEAGGNEKLFF,TGTGCCAGCAGTGAAGCCGGGGGTAATGAAAAACTGTTTTTT
-,TRBV28,TRBJ1-5,TRBD1,CASRDRATIYSNQPQHF,TGTGCCAGCAGGGACAGGGCGACGATTTATAGCAATCAGCCCCAGCATTTT
-,TRBV19,TRBJ1-1,-,CASTKNTEAFF,TGTGCCAGTACTAAAAACACTGAAGCTTTCTTT
-,TRBV28,TRBJ2-7,TRBD1,CASSFSLQGAEQYF,TGTGCCAGCAGTTTTAGTCTACAGGGGGCCGAGCAGTACTTC
-,TRBV19,TRBJ1-3,-,CASSLDGGNTIYF,TGTGCCAGTAGTCTCGACGGTGGAAACACCATATATTTT
-,TRBV18,TRBJ1-1,-,CASSPAQRGTEAFF,TGTGCCAGCTCACCGGCCCAGCGCGGCACTGAAGCTTTCTTT
-,TRBV5-4,TRBJ2-5,-,CASSSDLRETQYF,TGTGCCAGCAGCTCGGACCTTCGGGAGACCCAGTACTTC
many,TRBV5-5,TRBJ1-3,TRBD1,CASSLPGQVSGNTIYF,TGTGCCAGCAGCTTACCCGGACAGGTCTCTGGAAACACCATATATTTT
once,TRBV7-8,TRBJ1-5,TRBD1,CASSLGETGKNQPQHF,TGTGCCAGCAGCTTAGGGGAGACAGGGAAGAATCAGCCCCAGCATTTT
-,TRBV6-5,TRBJ1-4,-,CASSYEGGTNEKLFF,TGTGCCAGCAGTTATGAGGGGGGGACTAATGAAAAACTGTTTTTT
once,TRBV6-5,TRBJ2-5,TRBD2,CASSLGGLGPQETQYF,TGTGCCAGCAGTTTGGGAGGGTTGGGGCCACAAGAGACCCAGTACTTC
-,TRBV6-5,TRBJ1-2,-,CASSPLATNYGYTF,TGTGCCAGCAGTCCACTAGCGACTAACTATGGCTACACCTTC
once,TRBV10-1,TRBJ2-7,TRBD2,CASSECPSGGREKQYF,TGCGCCAGCAGTGAGTGCCCTAGCGGGGGAAGGGAAAAGCAGTACTTC
-,TRBV28,TRBJ2-5,TRBD2,CASRPGLGQETQYF,TGTGCCAGCCGCCCGGGACTAGGACAAGAGACCCAGTACTTC
-,TRBV5-4,TRBJ2-3,-,CASSLSGGTDTQYF,TGTGCCAGCAGCTTGTCCGGAGGCACAGATACGCAGTATTTT